Each of the 27 T cell receptor beta chains below was sequenced from the same sample in a study of glioma-infiltrating T cells. TCR alpha and beta CDR3 regions were amplified from RNA using iRepertoire nested multiplex PCR. Using its own MiXCR run on the multiplex PCR reads, TCRdb lists one record per CDR3 protein. Of about 180,000 distinct CDR3 sequences listed, around 40% are singletons. Specimen: glioma tissue, nonneoplastic brain tissue, or PBMCs (not recorded which). These receptors came from a human donor with low-grade glioma or glioblastoma, undergoing nonglioma brain surgery, or in good health (not recorded which).

Concerning this clonotype: A read error may explain this, as a much larger clone is one base away. The DNA is omitted, as the CDR3 cannot be located on it reliably, and the CDR3 follows TCRdb's listing. The chain joins TRBV7-2 to TRBJ2-3; the table's D call of TRBD1 was not tested on the DNA. Germline V gene sequence: CDR1 SGHTA, CDR2 FQGNSA. Inclusive of both ends, the CDR3 amounts to 15 amino acids. CDR3 sequence: CASSWGRGARDTKYF.

The chain employs TRBV19 and TRBJ2-1; D may be TRBD2 (6 bases). CDR1 is LNHDA and CDR2 is SQIVND in the germline V gene (reference sequence). Trimming removed 4 bases from V and 6 bases from J, with 19 bases in between. The CDR3 contains 16 residues. The CDR3 is CASSTYRLAVSNEQFF. DNA for the CDR3: TGTGCCAGTAGTACTTATCGATTAGCGGTTTCCAATGAGCAGTTCTTC.

Notes on this clonotype: This may stem from a read error, because a much larger clone lies one nucleotide away. The rearrangement uses TRBV25-1 and TRBJ1-5, with D possibly matching TRBD1 (5 bases). The CDR3 runs to 13 residues. CDR1 and CDR2 from the germline V gene are MGHDK and SYGVNS. Trimming removed 3 bases at V and 5 bases at J, with 8 bases between. CDR3 protein: CASSETADQPQHF. CDR3 sequence (DNA): TGTGCCAGCAGTGAGACAGCGGATCAGCCCCAGCATTTT.

With respect to this clonotype: At one of its ends the junction is not consistent with the germline gene, which may arise from a read error. This chain links TRBV20-1 with TRBJ2-1, with D maybe TRBD1 (6 bases). CDR1 and CDR2 from the germline V gene are DFQATT and SNEGSKA (reference sequence). The CDR3 sequence is 12 residues long. The CDR3, as DNA: TGCAGTGATCCAGTCCAGGGGAATGGGCAGTTCTTC. Translated, it gives CSDPVQGNGQFF.

The chain has TRBV7-2 and TRBJ1-1; D might be TRBD1 (6 bases). Between the trimmed V and J ends, which lost 6 bases and 7 bases, there was a span of 21 bases. The CDR3 spans 15 residues. Germline V gives CDR1 SGHTA, CDR2 FQGNSA. CDR3 DNA sequence: TGTGCCAGCAGGGCCATACTAACTTCAGGGGTTGAAGCTTTCTTT. Encoded protein: CASRAILTSGVEAFF.

With regard to this clonotype: One end of the junction varies from germline; a read error may be responsible. This CDR3 is CSARDSPRNTEASF. Written as DNA, the CDR3 is TGCAGTGCTAGAGATAGCCCACGGAACACTGAAGCTTCCTTT. The chain employs TRBV20-1 and TRBJ1-1; D is unresolved. The CDR3 has 14 residues. Germline-derived CDR1 and CDR2 are DFQATT and SNEGSKA (reference sequence).

This clonotype was found many times. V and J are TRBV28 and TRBJ2-7; the match to TRBD2 covers 9 bases. In germline, CDR1 is MDHEN, CDR2 SYDVKM. Trimming took 6 bases from V and 2 from J; bases not matched to a gene: 8. The CDR3 runs 15 residues. In nucleotides, the CDR3 is TGTGCCAGCAGCCCTCCACTAGCGGGTACCTACGAGCAGTACTTC. It codes for CASSPPLAGTYEQYF.

Notes on this clonotype: This may arise from a read error, as a much more abundant clone is one base away. The gene calls are TRBV7-2 and TRBJ2-3; no reliable D call. V dropped 5 bases and J dropped 5 bases, with 14 bases sitting between them. Germline V gene data show CDR1 as SGHTA and CDR2 as FQGNSA. The CDR3 runs 14 residues. CDR3 amino acids: CASSARTVVDTQYF. CDR3 nucleotide sequence: TGTGCCAGCAGCGCAAGGACCGTCGTAGATACGCAGTATTTT.

As for this clonotype: A far larger clone is just one base off, so this is likely a read error. The genes are TRBV7-6 and TRBJ2-1; D gene ambiguous. Deletions cut 1 base from V and 0 bases from J, with 4 bases between. The CDR3 is made up of 14 amino acids. Germline loops: CDR1 SGHVS, CDR2 FNYEAQ. DNA for the CDR3: TGTGCCAGCAGCTTAGGTATCTCCTACAATGAGCAGTTCTTC. As protein: CASSLGISYNEQFF.

V is TRBV28 and J is TRBJ2-1; TRBD1 matches 11 bases. The germline V gene has CDR1 MDHEN and CDR2 SYDVKM. V was pared by 7 bases and J by 11 bases, with 16 bases of the junction left unmatched. The length of the CDR3 is 16 residues. In nucleotides, the CDR3 is TGTGCCAGCAAGGACAGGGGGCGATTAGACTCCTACAAGCAGTTCTTC. Translation: CASKDRGRLDSYKQFF.

Worth noting for this clonotype: One base away lies a much larger clone, so this may be a sequencing read error. The chain employs TRBV24-1 and TRBJ2-3, with TRBD1 as a possible D gene (6 bases). Germline V gene sequence: CDR1 KGHDR, CDR2 SFDVKD. This CDR3 has 15 amino acids. V lost 4 bases, J lost 5 bases, and 15 bases lay in between. The CDR3 coding sequence is TGTGCCACCAGTGAAAAACGACCAGGGGAAGATACGCAGTATTTT. Protein: CATSEKRPGEDTQYF.

Turning to this clonotype: A much larger clonotype is one base distant, so this may be a read error. The chain combines TRBV20-1 with TRBJ1-6; weak D call: TRBD1 (5 bases). Germline V lookup: CDR1 DFQATT, CDR2 SNEGSKA (reference sequence). The ends were cut back, 6 bases at V and 7 bases at J, with 13 bases in the middle. The CDR3 runs 13 residues. The CDR3 sequence: CSARGENNSPLHF. DNA of the CDR3: TGCAGTGCCCGGGGGGAAAACAATTCACCCCTCCACTTT.

The genes are TRBV29-1 and TRBJ1-3; D is ambiguous. Looked up from germline, CDR1 is SQVTM and CDR2 is ANQGSEA. The CDR3 is 11 residues long. V gave up 3 bases and J gave up 4 bases, with 4 bases separating them. CDR3 DNA: TGCAGCGTTGATGTCGGAAACACCATATATTTT. It is translated as CSVDVGNTIYF.

This CDR3 reads CSASGLGVADTQYF. The DNA for the CDR3 is TGCAGCGCCTCGGGACTAGGGGTGGCAGATACGCAGTATTTT. The chain links TRBV29-1 to TRBJ2-3, with TRBD2 matching 8 bases. The CDR3 sequence is 14 residues long. The J segment lost 4 bases and the V segment lost 7 bases, leaving 10 bases of the junction unmatched. CDR1 is SQVTM, CDR2 ANQGSEA, per germline.

The chain carries TRBV11-3 and TRBJ2-3; 7 nucleotides match TRBD1. The CDR3 spans 14 residues. Germline CDR1 is SGHNT and CDR2 is YENEEA. With V trimmed by 7 bases and J by 4 bases, 8 bases remained unmatched. The CDR3 DNA is TGTGCCAGCAACCCCCGGACAGGTGCAGATACGCAGTATTTT. Its protein is CASNPRTGADTQYF.

This clonotype was observed many times. The gene calls are TRBV28 and TRBJ2-7; D ambiguous. Trimming removed 8 bases at V and 3 bases at J, with 14 bases between. Germline loops: CDR1 MDHEN, CDR2 SYDVKM. This CDR3 is 13 amino acids long. CDR3 protein: CASRRINSYEQYF. DNA for the CDR3: TGTGCCAGCCGTCGGATCAACAGCTACGAGCAGTACTTC. Full variable domain (remainder filled in from reference TRBV28 and TRBJ2-7): DVKVTQSSRYLVKRTGEKVFLECVQDMDHENMFWYRQDPGLGLRLIYFSYDVKMKEKGDIPEGYSVSREKKERFSLILESASTNQTSMYLCASRRINSYEQYFGPGTRLTVT.

The chain has TRBV7-2 and TRBJ2-7, with D perhaps TRBD1 (6 bases). The germline V and J ends were trimmed by 1 base and 6 bases, with 19 bases remaining between them. The CDR3 consists of 16 residues. Germline CDR1 SGHTA, CDR2 FQGNSA. CDR3 nucleotide sequence: TGTGCCAGCAGCTTAGGGGGGCGGACGGAGCTCGGCGAGCAGTACTTC. Translation: CASSLGGRTELGEQYF.

J is TRBJ2-1 and V is TRBV7-3; tentative D call: TRBD2 (6 bases). The CDR3 is made up of 14 amino acids. In germline, CDR1 is SGHTA, CDR2 FQGTGA. Trimming took 2 bases from V and 9 from J, leaving 14 bases between them. Here the CDR3 reads CASSLERLVGEQFF. The CDR3 DNA reads as TGTGCCAGCAGCTTAGAGCGACTAGTCGGTGAGCAGTTCTTC. Drawing the rest from reference TRBV7-3 and TRBJ2-1, the complete variable domain is GAGVSQTPSNKVTEKGKYVELRCDPISGHTALYWYRQSLGQGPEFLIYFQGTGAADDSGLPNDRFFAVRPEGSVSTLKIQRTERGDSAVYLCASSLERLVGEQFFGPGTRLTVL.

A word on this clonotype: At one end the junction does not follow the germline gene, possibly because of a read error. This chain links TRBV7-9 with TRBJ1-1; D uncertain. CDR1 and CDR2 (germline): SEHNR, FQNEAQ (reference sequence). This CDR3 has 11 amino acids. The CDR3 coding sequence is TGTGCCGGCAGCCCTACACGCAGAGCTTTATTT. Its translation: CAGSPTRRALF.

The chain recombines TRBV6-2 or TRBV6-3 with TRBJ1-2; 7 positions agree with TRBD1. This CDR3 has 11 residues. Germline V lookup: CDR1 MNHEY, CDR2 SVGEGT. Losses at the gene ends were 10 bases for V and 6 bases for J; bases not matched to a gene: 5. CDR3 sequence: CATRQGDGYTF. CDR3 DNA: TGTGCCACACGACAGGGAGATGGCTACACCTTC.

This clonotype appeared a single time. The V gene is TRBV5-1, the J gene TRBJ2-1; TRBD2 matches 9 bases. Germline values: CDR1 SGHRS, CDR2 YFSETQ. The CDR3 is 14 residues long. With V trimmed by 6 bases and J by 4 bases, 5 bases remained unmatched. The CDR3 nucleotides read TGCGCCAGCAATATAGCGGGGGCTTACAATGAGCAGTTCTTC. Protein product: CASNIAGAYNEQFF.

The table lists this clonotype with a few counts. A much larger clone differs from this one at a single base, so this may be a read error. The chain couples TRBV27 to TRBJ2-7; D ambiguous. Germline loops: CDR1 MNHEY, CDR2 SMNVEV (reference sequence). With 3 bases removed from V and 3 bases from J, the gap between germline ends came to 15 bases. This CDR3 has 15 residues. The CDR3 loop is CASSFLGPACYEQYF. CDR3 coding DNA: TGTGCCAGCAGTTTCCTTGGACCCGCCTGCTACGAGCAGTACTTC.

This clonotype was seen repeatedly, ten times or more. This chain joins TRBV7-8 and TRBJ2-7; D is ambiguous. CDR1 is SGHVS and CDR2 is FQNEAQ in the germline V gene. The CDR3 spans 12 residues. The V and J ends lost 4 bases and 3 bases respectively, with 7 bases between them. CDR3: CASSSSIYEQYF. DNA of the CDR3: TGTGCCAGCAGCTCCTCGATCTACGAGCAGTACTTC. Filled out from reference TRBV7-8 and TRBJ2-7, the complete variable domain reads GAGVSQSPRYKVAKRGQDVALRCDPISGHVSLFWYQQALGQGPEFLTYFQNEAQLDKSGLPSDRFFAERPEGSVSTLKIQRTQQEDSAVYLCASSSSIYEQYFGPGTRLTVT.

The chain recombines TRBV5-4 with TRBJ2-7; D is possibly TRBD1 (5 bases). CDR1 and CDR2 (germline): SGHNT, YYREEE (reference sequence). This CDR3 region has 15 residues. Trimming took 2 bases from V and 3 from J, leaving 15 bases between them. CDR3 sequence reads: CASSFFRADGYEQYF. Here the CDR3 DNA reads TGTGCCAGCAGCTTCTTCAGGGCGGACGGCTACGAGCAGTACTTC. Full variable domain (missing parts from reference TRBV5-4 and TRBJ2-7): ETGVTQSPTHLIKTRGQQVTLRCSSQSGHNTVSWYQQALGQGPQFIFQYYREEENGRGNFPPRFSGLQFPNYSSELNVNALELDDSALYLCASSFFRADGYEQYFGPGTRLTVT.

J is TRBJ1-5 and V is TRBV29-1; 7 bases line up with TRBD1. The CDR3 consists of 14 residues. J lost 0 bases, V lost 6 bases, and 5 bases had no gene match. From germline, CDR1 is SQVTM and CDR2 ANQGSEA. CDR3 nucleotides: TGCAGCGTAGCGACAGGGACTAGCAATCAGCCCCAGCATTTT. It codes for CSVATGTSNQPQHF.

This clonotype has just a few counts. The J gene is TRBJ1-1, the V gene TRBV18, with D possibly being TRBD1 (5 bases). The CDR3 has 16 amino acids. Trimming pared 1 base from V and 3 bases from J, leaving 15 bases between. From germline, CDR1 is KGHSH and CDR2 LQKENI. The CDR3 region is CASSPRGSRGDTEAFF. CDR3 bases: TGTGCCAGCTCACCACGCGGCTCCCGGGGGGACACTGAAGCTTTCTTT.

Only one count was recorded for this clonotype. Sequence at one end of the junction differs from germline and may be a read error. The rearrangement links TRBV11-1 to TRBJ1-6; weak D call: TRBD1 (6 bases). Germline V lookup: CDR1 SGHAT, CDR2 FQDESV (reference sequence). This CDR3 has 14 amino acids. The CDR3 region is CASSSGTLNSHLHF. CDR3 bases: TGTGCCAGCAGCTCCGGGACATTGAATTCACACCTCCACTTT.